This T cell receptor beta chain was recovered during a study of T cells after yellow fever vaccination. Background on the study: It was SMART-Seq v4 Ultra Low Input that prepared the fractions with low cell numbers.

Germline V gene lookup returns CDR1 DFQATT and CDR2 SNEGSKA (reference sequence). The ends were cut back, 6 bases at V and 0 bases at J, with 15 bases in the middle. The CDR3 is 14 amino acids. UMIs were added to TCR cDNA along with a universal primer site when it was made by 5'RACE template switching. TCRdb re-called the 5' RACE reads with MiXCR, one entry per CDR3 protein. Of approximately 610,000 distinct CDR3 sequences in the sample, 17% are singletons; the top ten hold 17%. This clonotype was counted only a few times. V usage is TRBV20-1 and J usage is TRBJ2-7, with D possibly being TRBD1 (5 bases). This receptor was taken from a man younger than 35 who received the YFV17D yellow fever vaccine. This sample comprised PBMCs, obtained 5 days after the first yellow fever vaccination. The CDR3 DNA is TGCAGTGCGAAGGGGTCCACGGACTCCTACGAGCAGTACGTC. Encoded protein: CSAKGSTDSYEQYV.